The rows below give T cell receptor beta chains drawn from one sample of a study of T cells in Graves' hyperthyroidism and ophthalmopathy. TCRdb ran MiXCR on the multiplex PCR reads and lists one entry per CDR3 protein. The sample has fewer than 850,000 distinct CDR3 sequences, 17% seen once. The sample consisted of blood. The receptors here all came from a man aged 50-60 years with Graves' hyperthyroidism. Each CDR3 is given without its conserved first and last residue. The D gene is left open where the match is weak.

D gene: .; V gene: TRBV20-1; J gene: TRBJ1-2; CDR3 protein: SAREGTRVYEGYT
D gene: TRBD1; V gene: TRBV6-6; J gene: TRBJ1-1; CDR3 protein: ASSYLTGDTEAF
D gene: .; V gene: TRBV12-3/TRBV12-4; J gene: TRBJ2-1; CDR3 protein: ASSLVAGTEQF
D gene: TRBD2; V gene: TRBV5-6; J gene: TRBJ2-7; CDR3 protein: VSSGWTSGVSYEQY
D gene: TRBD1; V gene: TRBV30; J gene: TRBJ2-2; CDR3 protein: AWSDRGLWTGELF
D gene: .; V gene: TRBV9; J gene: TRBJ1-2; CDR3 protein: ASSPQGRVDYGYT
D gene: TRBD2; V gene: TRBV29-1; J gene: TRBJ2-3; CDR3 protein: SVEVKSGRAPDTQY
D gene: .; V gene: TRBV30; J gene: TRBJ2-7; CDR3 protein: AWSASYEQY
D gene: .; V gene: TRBV3-1; J gene: TRBJ2-7; CDR3 protein: ASSQERNVFADSYEQY
D gene: .; V gene: TRBV28; J gene: TRBJ2-1; CDR3 protein: ASSLSGRVNEQF
D gene: TRBD2; V gene: TRBV7-9; J gene: TRBJ2-1; CDR3 protein: ASSLDAGGLAGDNEQF
D gene: TRBD2; V gene: TRBV7-3; J gene: TRBJ2-2; CDR3 protein: ASSLIARLAGTTGELF
D gene: .; V gene: TRBV6-1; J gene: TRBJ2-1; CDR3 protein: ASSYLREISYNEQF
D gene: TRBD1; V gene: TRBV6-1; J gene: TRBJ2-1; CDR3 protein: ASRRQGLNEQF
D gene: TRBD2; V gene: TRBV20-1; J gene: TRBJ2-7; CDR3 protein: SASLLAGGLSYEQY
D gene: TRBD1; V gene: TRBV27; J gene: TRBJ1-1; CDR3 protein: ASSLGPQGEQAF
D gene: .; V gene: TRBV28; J gene: TRBJ2-1; CDR3 protein: ASSQQGSGNNEQF
D gene: TRBD1; V gene: TRBV7-8; J gene: TRBJ1-2; CDR3 protein: ASSLEGSGTGEHGYT
D gene: .; V gene: TRBV6-1; J gene: TRBJ2-6; CDR3 protein: ASSQTTSGANVLT
D gene: .; V gene: TRBV27; J gene: TRBJ2-2; CDR3 protein: ASSLYRDARSTGELF